The T cell receptor (beta chain) described here comes from a study of T cells of healthy individuals. MiXCR, applied by TCRdb to the 5' RACE reads, yields one record per CDR3 protein. The sample has some 82,000 distinct CDR3 sequences, approximately 5.4% seen once. This clonotype was counted a few times. The CDR3 is 16 residues long. Germline V CDR1 and CDR2: SEHNR, FQNEAQ (reference sequence). J lost 7 bases, V lost 4 bases, and 9 bases had no gene match. The receptor was isolated from a female donor in good health. V and J are TRBV7-9 and TRBJ2-1, with 11 bases that match TRBD2. CDR3 bases: TGTGCCAGCAGCTACCTACTAGCGGGAGAGGGAAATGAGCAGTTCTTC. Its translation is CASSYLLAGEGNEQFF. Full variable domain (missing parts from reference TRBV7-9 and TRBJ2-1): DTGVSQNPRHKITKRGQNVTFRCDPISEHNRLYWYRQTLGQGPEFLTYFQNEAQLEKSRLLSDRFSAERPKGSFSTLEIQRTEQGDSAMYLCASSYLLAGEGNEQFFGPGTRLTVL.